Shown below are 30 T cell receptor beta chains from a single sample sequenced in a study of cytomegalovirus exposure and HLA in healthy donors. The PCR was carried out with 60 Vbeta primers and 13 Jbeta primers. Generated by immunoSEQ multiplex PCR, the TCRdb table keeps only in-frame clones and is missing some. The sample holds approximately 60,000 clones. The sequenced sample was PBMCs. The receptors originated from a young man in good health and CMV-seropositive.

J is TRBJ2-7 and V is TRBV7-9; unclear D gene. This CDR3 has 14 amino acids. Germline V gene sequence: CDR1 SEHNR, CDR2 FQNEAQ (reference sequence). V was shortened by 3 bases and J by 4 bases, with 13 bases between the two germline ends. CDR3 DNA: TGTGCCAGCAGCTTTCTTAACAGAGAGTACGAGCAGTACTTC. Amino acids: CASSFLNREYEQYF.

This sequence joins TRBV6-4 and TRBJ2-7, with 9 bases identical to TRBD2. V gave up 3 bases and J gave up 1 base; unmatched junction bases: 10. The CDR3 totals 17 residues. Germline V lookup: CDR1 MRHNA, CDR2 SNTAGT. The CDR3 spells CASSEGREGGWSYEQYF. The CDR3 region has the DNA TGTGCCAGCAGTGAAGGGCGGGAGGGAGGGTGGTCCTACGAGCAGTACTTC.

CDR3 DNA: TGTGCCAGCTCACCCCCCCTACAGGGTCGAGAGGACAATGAGCAGTTCTTC. Protein sequence: CASSPPLQGREDNEQFF. The chain links TRBV18 to TRBJ2-1, with TRBD1 as a possible D gene (6 bases). The germline gives CDR1 KGHSH, CDR2 LQKENI. This CDR3 region has 17 residues. Trimming took off 3 bases at V and 5 bases at J, with 20 bases between the two ends.

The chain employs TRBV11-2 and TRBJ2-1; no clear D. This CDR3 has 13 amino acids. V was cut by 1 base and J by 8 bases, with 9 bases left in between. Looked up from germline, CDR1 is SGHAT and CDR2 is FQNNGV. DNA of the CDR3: TGTGCCAGCAGCTTAGTACAGTCACATGAGCAGTTCTTC. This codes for CASSLVQSHEQFF.

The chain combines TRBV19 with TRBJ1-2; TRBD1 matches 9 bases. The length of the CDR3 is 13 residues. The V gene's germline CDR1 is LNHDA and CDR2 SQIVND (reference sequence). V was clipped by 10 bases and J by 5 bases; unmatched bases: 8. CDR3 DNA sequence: TGTGCCACCCGACAGGGGGAGGATTATGGCTACACCTTC. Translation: CATRQGEDYGYTF.

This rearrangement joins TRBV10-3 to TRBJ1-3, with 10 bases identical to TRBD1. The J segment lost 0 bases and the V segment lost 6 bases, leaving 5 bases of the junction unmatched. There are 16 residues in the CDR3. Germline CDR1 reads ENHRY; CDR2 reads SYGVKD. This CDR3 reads CAIRRDRGSSGNTIYF. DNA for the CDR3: TGTGCCATCAGGAGGGACAGGGGAAGCTCTGGAAACACCATATATTTT.

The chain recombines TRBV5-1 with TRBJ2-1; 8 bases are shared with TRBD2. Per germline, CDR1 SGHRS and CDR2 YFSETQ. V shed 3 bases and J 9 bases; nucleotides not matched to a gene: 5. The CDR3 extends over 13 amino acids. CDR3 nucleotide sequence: TGCGCCAGCAGCTCAAAAGCGGGAGCTGAGCAGTTCTTC. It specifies CASSSKAGAEQFF.

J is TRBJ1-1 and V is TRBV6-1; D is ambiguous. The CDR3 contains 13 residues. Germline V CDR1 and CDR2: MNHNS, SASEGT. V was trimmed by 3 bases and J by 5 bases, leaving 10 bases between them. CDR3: CASSDPRKTEAFF. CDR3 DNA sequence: TGTGCCAGCAGTGACCCCAGAAAAACTGAAGCTTTCTTT.

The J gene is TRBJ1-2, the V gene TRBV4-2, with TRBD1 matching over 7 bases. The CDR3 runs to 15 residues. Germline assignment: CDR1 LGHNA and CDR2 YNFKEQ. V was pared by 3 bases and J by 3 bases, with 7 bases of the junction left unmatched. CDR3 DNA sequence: TGTGCCAGCAGCCAGGAGACAGGGTTCGACTATGGCTACACCTTC. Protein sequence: CASSQETGFDYGYTF.

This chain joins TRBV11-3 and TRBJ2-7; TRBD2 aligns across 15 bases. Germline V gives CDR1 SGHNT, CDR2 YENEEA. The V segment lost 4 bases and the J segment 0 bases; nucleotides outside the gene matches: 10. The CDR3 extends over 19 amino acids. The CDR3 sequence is CASSYFTGTSGGSSYEQYF. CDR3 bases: TGTGCCAGCAGCTACTTTACCGGGACTAGCGGGGGGAGCTCCTACGAGCAGTACTTC.

The DNA of the CDR3 is TGTGCCAGCACCCCGGGACTAGCACCAGAGACCCAGTACTTC. Translation: CASTPGLAPETQYF. V usage is TRBV5-4 and J usage is TRBJ2-5, with TRBD2 matching 9 bases. Germline-derived CDR1 and CDR2 are SGHNT and YYREEE (reference sequence). There are 14 residues in the CDR3. The ends lost 6 bases at V and 4 bases at J; junction bases unmatched: 7.

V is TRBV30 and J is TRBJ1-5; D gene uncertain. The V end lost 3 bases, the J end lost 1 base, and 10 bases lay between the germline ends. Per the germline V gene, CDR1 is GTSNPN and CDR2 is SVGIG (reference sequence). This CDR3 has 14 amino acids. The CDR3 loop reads CAWREGGSNQPQHF. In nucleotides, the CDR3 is TGTGCCTGGAGGGAGGGAGGGAGCAATCAGCCCCAGCATTTT. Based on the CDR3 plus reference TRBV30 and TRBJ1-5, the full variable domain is SQTIHQWPATLVQPVGSPLSLECTVEGTSNPNLYWYRQAAGRGLQLLFYSVGIGQISSEVPQNLSASRPQDRQFILSSKKLLLSDSGFYLCAWREGGSNQPQHFGDGTRLSIL.

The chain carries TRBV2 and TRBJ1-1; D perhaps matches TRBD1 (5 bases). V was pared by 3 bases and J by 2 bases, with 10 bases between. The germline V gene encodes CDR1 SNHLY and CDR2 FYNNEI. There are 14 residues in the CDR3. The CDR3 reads CASSELRGNTEAFF. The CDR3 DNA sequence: TGTGCCAGCAGTGAGTTAAGGGGAAACACTGAAGCTTTCTTT.

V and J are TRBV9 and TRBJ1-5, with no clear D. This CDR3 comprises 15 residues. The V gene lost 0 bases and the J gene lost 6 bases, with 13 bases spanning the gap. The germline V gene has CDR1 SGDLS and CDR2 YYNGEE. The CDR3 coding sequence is TGTGCCAGCAGCGTAGATGGGAGGGTCGGTCAGCCCCAGCATTTT. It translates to CASSVDGRVGQPQHF.

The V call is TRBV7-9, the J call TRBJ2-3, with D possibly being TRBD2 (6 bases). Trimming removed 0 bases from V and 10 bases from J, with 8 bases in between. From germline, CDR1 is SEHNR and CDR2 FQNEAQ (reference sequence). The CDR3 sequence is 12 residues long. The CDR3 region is CASSLAREPQYF. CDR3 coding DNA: TGTGCCAGCAGCTTAGCTCGGGAGCCGCAGTATTTT.

The CDR3 DNA reads as TGTGCCAGCAGTGGATTAGCGGGGGCCCCGTTTGGGGCCAAAAACATTCAGTACTTC. It translates to CASSGLAGAPFGAKNIQYF. V usage is TRBV6-1 and J usage is TRBJ2-4; 9 bases match TRBD2. The CDR3 is 19 amino acids. Germline CDR1 is MNHNS and CDR2 is SASEGT. J was trimmed by 1 base and V by 4 bases; bases with no gene match: 14.

CDR3 in amino acids: CASGDLSTDTQYF. CDR3 nucleotide sequence: TGTGCCAGCGGGGACTTGAGCACAGATACGCAGTATTTT. The rearrangement uses TRBV7-9 and TRBJ2-3; tentative D call: TRBD2 (6 bases). Germline CDR1 reads SEHNR; CDR2 reads FQNEAQ (reference sequence). Trimming took off 8 bases at V and 0 bases at J, with 9 bases between the two ends. The CDR3 runs to 13 residues.

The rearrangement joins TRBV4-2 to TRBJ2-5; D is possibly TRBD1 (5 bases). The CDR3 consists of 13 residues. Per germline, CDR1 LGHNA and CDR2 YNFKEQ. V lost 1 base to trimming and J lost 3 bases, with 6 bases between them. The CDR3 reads CASSQGREETQYF. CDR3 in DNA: TGTGCCAGCAGCCAAGGCAGGGAAGAGACCCAGTACTTC.

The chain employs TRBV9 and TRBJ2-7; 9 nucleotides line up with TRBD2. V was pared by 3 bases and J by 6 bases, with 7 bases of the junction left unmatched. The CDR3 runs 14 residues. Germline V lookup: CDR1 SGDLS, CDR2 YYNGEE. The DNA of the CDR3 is TGTGCCAGCAGCGAGGGTGCTAGCGGGACCGAGCAGTACTTC. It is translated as CASSEGASGTEQYF.

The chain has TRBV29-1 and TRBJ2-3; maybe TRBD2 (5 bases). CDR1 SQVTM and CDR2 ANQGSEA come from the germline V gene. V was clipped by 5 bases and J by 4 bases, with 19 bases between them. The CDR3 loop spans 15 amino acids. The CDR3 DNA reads TGCAGCGTTAAATTAGCCCTCAGTAGCGCAGATACGCAGTATTTT. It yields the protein CSVKLALSSADTQYF.

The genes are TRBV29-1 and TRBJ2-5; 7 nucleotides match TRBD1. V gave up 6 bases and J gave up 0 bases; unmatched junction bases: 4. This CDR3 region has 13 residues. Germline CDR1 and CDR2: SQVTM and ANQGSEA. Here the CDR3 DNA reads TGCAGCGTACTGGACAGGCACCAAGAGACCCAGTACTTC. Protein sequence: CSVLDRHQETQYF. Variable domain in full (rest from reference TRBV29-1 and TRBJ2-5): SAVISQKPSRDICQRGTSLTIQCQVDSQVTMMFWYRQQPGQSLTLIATANQGSEATYESGFVIDKFPISRPNLTFSTLTVSNMSPEDSSIYLCSVLDRHQETQYFGPGTRLLVL.

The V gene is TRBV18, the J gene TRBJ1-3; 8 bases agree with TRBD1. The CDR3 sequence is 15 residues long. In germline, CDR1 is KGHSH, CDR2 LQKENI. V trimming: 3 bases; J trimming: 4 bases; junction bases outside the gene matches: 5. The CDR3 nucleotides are TGTGCCAGCTCACCCAACGGACAGGGAGGAAACACCATATATTTT. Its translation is CASSPNGQGGNTIYF.

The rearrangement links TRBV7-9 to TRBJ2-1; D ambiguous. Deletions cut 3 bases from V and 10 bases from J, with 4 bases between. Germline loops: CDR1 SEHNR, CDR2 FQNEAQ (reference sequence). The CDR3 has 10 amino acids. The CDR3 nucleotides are TGTGCCAGCAGCTTTGAGGAGCAGTTCTTC. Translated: CASSFEEQFF.

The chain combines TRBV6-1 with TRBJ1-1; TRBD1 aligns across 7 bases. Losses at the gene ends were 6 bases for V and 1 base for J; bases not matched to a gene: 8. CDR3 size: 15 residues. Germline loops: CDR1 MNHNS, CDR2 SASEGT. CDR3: CASSDTGQENTEAFF. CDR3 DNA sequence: TGTGCCAGCAGCGACACAGGACAGGAGAACACTGAAGCTTTCTTT.

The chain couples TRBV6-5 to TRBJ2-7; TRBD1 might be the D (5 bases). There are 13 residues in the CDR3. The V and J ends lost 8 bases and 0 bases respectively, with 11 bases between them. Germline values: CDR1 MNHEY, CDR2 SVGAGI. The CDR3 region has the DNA TGTGCCAGCGGACGACAGATCTCCTACGAGCAGTACTTC. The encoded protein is CASGRQISYEQYF.

The chain's CDR3 is CASSVGLSTEAFF. As DNA, the CDR3 is TGTGCCAGTAGTGTAGGACTGAGCACTGAAGCTTTCTTT. The V call is TRBV19, the J call TRBJ1-1, with D unresolved. Between the trimmed V and J ends, which lost 5 bases and 4 bases, there was a span of 11 bases. Germline values: CDR1 LNHDA, CDR2 SQIVND (reference sequence). This CDR3 is built from 13 residues.

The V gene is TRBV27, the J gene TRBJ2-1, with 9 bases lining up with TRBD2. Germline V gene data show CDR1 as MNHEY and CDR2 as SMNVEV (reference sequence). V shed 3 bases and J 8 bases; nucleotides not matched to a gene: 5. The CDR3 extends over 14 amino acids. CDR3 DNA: TGTGCCAGCAGTTTGGGACTAGCCAACTATGAGCAGTTCTTC. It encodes CASSLGLANYEQFF.

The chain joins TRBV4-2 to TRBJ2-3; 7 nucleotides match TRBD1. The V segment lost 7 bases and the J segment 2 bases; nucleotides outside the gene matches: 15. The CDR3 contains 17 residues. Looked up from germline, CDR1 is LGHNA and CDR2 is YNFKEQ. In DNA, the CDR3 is TGTGCCAGCACCTTAAGCCCCACGGGACAGCTCACAGATACGCAGTATTTT. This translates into CASTLSPTGQLTDTQYF.

CDR3 in amino acids: CASKVETPTDTQYF. CDR3 DNA: TGTGCCAGCAAGGTGGAGACTCCCACAGATACGCAGTATTTT. The V call is TRBV2, the J call TRBJ2-3; D is unresolved. The V gene lost 7 bases and the J gene lost 2 bases, with 13 bases spanning the gap. The CDR3 is made up of 14 amino acids. Germline assignment: CDR1 SNHLY and CDR2 FYNNEI. The full variable domain, completed using reference TRBV2 and TRBJ2-3, is EPEVTQTPSHQVTQMGQEVILRCVPISNHLYFYWYRQILGQKVEFLVSFYNNEISEKSEIFDDQFSVERPDGSNFTLKIRSTKLEDSAMYFCASKVETPTDTQYFGPGTRLTVL.

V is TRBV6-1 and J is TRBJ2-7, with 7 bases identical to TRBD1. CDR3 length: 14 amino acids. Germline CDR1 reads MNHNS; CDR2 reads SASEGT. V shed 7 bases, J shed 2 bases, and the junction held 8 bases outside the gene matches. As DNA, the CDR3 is TGTGCCAGCATTGAGCCGACAGGGCCCTACGAGCAGTACTTC. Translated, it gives CASIEPTGPYEQYF.